This T cell receptor beta chain was captured in a study of blood T cells in healthy people across ages. Study observations and caveats: Researchers judged that diversity estimates from one million T cells fell short of true values. The percentage of naive T cells correlated strongly with TCR beta diversity.

Alongside a J-beta primer mix, a sample-barcoded 5' primer served in a second PCR lasting about 6 to 12 cycles. TCRdb re-derived calls from the 5' RACE reads in MiXCR, one entry per CDR3 protein. The table lists fewer than 2,000,000 distinct CDR3 sequences, 39% of them singletons. As concerns this clonotype: Its antigen is as yet unknown.

Germline CDR1 MNHEY, CDR2 SVGAGI. The CDR3 loop spans 19 amino acids. J was trimmed by 6 bases and V by 0 bases; bases with no gene match: 16. Individuals who donated were healthy Caucasians from Russia aged roughly 6 to 95. Samples each had at least 5 micrograms of total RNA extracted. The chain employs TRBV6-5 and TRBJ2-3; 9 bases align to TRBD2. The receptor comes from a human donor in good health. The sample comprised blood. The CDR3 sequence is CASSYSGGSGGSIRDTQYF. CDR3 in DNA: TGTGCCAGCAGTTACTCGGGTGGAAGCGGGGGGTCCATTCGGGATACGCAGTATTTT.